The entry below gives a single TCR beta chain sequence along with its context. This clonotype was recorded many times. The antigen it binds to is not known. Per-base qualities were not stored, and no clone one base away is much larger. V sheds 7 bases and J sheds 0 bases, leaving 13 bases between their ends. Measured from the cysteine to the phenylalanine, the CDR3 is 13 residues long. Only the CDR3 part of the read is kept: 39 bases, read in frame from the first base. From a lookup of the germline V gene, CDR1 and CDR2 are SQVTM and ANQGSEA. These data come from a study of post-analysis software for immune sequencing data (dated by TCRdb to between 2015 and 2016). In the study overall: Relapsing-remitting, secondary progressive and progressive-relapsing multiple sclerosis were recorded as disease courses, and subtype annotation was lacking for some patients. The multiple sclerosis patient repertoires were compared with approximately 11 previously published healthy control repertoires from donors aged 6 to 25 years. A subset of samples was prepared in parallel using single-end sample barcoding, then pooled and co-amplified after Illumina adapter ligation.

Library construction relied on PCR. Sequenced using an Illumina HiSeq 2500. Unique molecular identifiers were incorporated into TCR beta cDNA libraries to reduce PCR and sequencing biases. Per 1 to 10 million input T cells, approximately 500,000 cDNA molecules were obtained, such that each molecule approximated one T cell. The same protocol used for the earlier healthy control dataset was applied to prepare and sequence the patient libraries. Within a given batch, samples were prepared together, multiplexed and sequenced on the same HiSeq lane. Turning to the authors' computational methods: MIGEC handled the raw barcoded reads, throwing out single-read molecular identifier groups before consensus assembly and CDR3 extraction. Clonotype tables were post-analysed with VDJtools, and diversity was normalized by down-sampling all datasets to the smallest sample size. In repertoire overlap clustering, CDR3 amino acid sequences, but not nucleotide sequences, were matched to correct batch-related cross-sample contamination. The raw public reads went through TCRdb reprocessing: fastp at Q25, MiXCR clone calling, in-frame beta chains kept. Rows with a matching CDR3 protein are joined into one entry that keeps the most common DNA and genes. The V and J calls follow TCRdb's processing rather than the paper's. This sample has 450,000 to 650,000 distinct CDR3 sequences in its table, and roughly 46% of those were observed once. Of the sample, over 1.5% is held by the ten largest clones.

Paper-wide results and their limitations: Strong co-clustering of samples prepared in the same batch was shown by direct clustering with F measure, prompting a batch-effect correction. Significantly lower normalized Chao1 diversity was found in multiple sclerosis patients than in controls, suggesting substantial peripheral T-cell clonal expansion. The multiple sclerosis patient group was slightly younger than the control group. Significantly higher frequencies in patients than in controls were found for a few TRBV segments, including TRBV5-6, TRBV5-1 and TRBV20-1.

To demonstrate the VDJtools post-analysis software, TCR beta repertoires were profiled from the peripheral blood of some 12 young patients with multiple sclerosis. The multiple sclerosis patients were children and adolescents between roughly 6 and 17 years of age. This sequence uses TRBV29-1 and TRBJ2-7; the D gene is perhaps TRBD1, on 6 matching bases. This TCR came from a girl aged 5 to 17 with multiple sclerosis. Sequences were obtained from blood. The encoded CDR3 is CSAAQGISYEQYF. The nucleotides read TGCAGCGCCGCTCAGGGGATCTCCTACGAGCAGTACTTC.